Given below is one T cell receptor (beta chain) in context. Antigen: not known. Per the germline V gene, CDR1 is MDHEN and CDR2 is SYDVKM. The CDR3 is 16 residues long. V gave up 6 bases and J gave up 5 bases; unmatched junction bases: 13. This entry comes from a study of cytomegalovirus exposure and HLA in healthy donors. Study observations and caveats: Some TCR beta chains (around 180 of them) were listed as cytomegalovirus-associated.

The primer mix had 60 Vbeta and 13 Jbeta primers. Repertoires were generated with immunoSEQ multiplex PCR, while TCRdb's copy carries only in-frame clones and drops some. The sample's table shows 100,000 to 150,000 clones. The chain is built from TRBV28 and TRBJ1-2; 9 nucleotides align to TRBD1. The receptor was derived from a woman between 40 and 50 years old in good health and CMV-seronegative. The sequencing sample was made of PBMCs. The DNA for the CDR3 is TGTGCCAGCAGAGGAGCTTACAGGGGGCTGAGGTATGGCTACACCTTC. This encodes CASRGAYRGLRYGYTF.